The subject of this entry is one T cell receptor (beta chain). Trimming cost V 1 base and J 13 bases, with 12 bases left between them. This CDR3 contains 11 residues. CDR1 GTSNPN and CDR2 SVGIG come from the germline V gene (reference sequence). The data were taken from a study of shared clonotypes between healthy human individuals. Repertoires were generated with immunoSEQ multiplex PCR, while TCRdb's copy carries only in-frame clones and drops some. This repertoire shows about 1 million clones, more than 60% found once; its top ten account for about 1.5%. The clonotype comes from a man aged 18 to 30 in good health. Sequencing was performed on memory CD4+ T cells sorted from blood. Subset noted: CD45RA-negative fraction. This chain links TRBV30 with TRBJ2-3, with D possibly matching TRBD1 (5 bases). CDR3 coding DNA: TGTGCCTGGAGTGGCCCAGGGTCGGAGTATTTT. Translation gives CAWSGPGSEYF.